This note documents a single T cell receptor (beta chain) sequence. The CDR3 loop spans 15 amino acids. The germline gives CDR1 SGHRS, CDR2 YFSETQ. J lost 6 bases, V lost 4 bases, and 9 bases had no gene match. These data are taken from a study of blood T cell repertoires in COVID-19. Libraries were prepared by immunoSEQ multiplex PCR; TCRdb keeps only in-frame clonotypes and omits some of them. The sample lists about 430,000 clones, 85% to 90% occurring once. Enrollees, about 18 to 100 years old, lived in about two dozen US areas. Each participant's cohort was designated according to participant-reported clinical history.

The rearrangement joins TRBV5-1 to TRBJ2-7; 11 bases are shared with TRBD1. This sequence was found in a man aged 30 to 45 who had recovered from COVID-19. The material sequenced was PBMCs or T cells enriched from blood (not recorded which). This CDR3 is CASSPDRGPGGEQYF. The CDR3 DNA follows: TGCGCCAGCAGCCCGGACAGGGGGCCGGGAGGCGAGCAGTACTTC.